The rows below give T cell receptor beta chains drawn from one sample of a study of beta chain features in type 1 diabetes. Some clones are missing from TCRdb's copy, which holds only in-frame ones; the method was immunoSEQ multiplex PCR. Of over 650,000 clones listed, 11% to 15% are singletons. The sample taken for sequencing was naive CD4+ T cells from blood. The source of these receptors is a man younger than 30 with type 1 diabetes. Both conserved end residues are part of each CDR3. D genes are given only for firm matches. Clone sizes are given selectively: once, few, many, or a class where the clone is expanded.

>.|TRBJ1-2|TRBV28|.
TGTGCCAGCAATGGACGGGTTCGTGATGGCTACACCTTC
CASNGRVRDGYTF
>TRBD1|TRBJ2-7|TRBV29-1|few
TGCAGCGCCCAAAGGGACAGGTCCGAAGGGGAGTACTTC
CSAQRDRSEGEYF
>.|TRBJ2-5|TRBV13|few
TGTGCCAGCAGCTTAGGGCAGCAAGAGACCCAGTACTTC
CASSLGQQETQYF
>.|TRBJ2-7|TRBV30|.
TGTGCCTGGAGTTCAGGGGTGGCAACCTACGAGCAGTACTTC
CAWSSGVATYEQYF
>TRBD2|TRBJ2-4|TRBV29-1|.
TGCAGCGTTGAGCCGTGGGCGGGGGGAGGTAACACCATTCAGTACTTC
CSVEPWAGGGNTIQYF
>TRBD2|TRBJ2-1|TRBV7-9|few
TGTGCCAGCAGGGGCGGGAGAGCCTACAATGAGCAGTTCTTC
CASRGGRAYNEQFF
>TRBD2|TRBJ2-2|TRBV7-9|.
TGTGCCAGCAGCGCACCGGGACTAGCGGTTAACACCGGGGAGCTGTTTTTT
CASSAPGLAVNTGELFF
>.|TRBJ2-7|TRBV5-4|.
TGTGCCAGCAGCTTGGGGTGGGCCGAGCAGTACTTC
CASSLGWAEQYF
>.|TRBJ1-5|TRBV6-1|.
TGTGCCAGCAGTGATCGACGGACAGTCAATCAGCCCCAGCATTTT
CASSDRRTVNQPQHF
>.|TRBJ1-2|TRBV7-9|few
TGTGCCAGCAGCCTCAGCATGGCAGAAGGCTACACCTTC
CASSLSMAEGYTF
>TRBD2|TRBJ2-2|TRBV10-3|.
TGTGCCATCAGGGCCGGGACTACCACCGGGGAGCTGTTTTTT
CAIRAGTTTGELFF
>.|TRBJ2-5|TRBV4-1|.
TGCGCCAGCAGCCAAGATGGAACGGCCCACGGGGAGACCCAGTACTTC
CASSQDGTAHGETQYF
>.|TRBJ2-7|TRBV7-9|.
TGTGCCAGCAGCTCCCTCCAGGGCGGGTCTCCCTACGAGCAGTACTTC
CASSSLQGGSPYEQYF
>TRBD2|TRBJ2-1|TRBV2|.
TGTGCCAGTACGGGGGGTAGCTCCTACAATGAGCAGTTCTTC
CASTGGSSYNEQFF
>.|TRBJ2-3|TRBV7-9|.
TGTGCCAGCAGCCGAGGGGGGACAGGCACAGATACGCAGTATTTT
CASSRGGTGTDTQYF
>.|TRBJ1-5|TRBV30|.
TGTGCCTGGACAGGACAGAACAATCAGCCCCAGCATTTT
CAWTGQNNQPQHF
>.|TRBJ2-6|TRBV5-1|.
TGCGCCAGCAAACAGAGGGCTGGGGCCAACGTCCTGACTTTC
CASKQRAGANVLTF
>.|TRBJ2-3|TRBV18|few
TGTGCCAGCTCACCCGGAAGAATCACAGATACGCAGTATTTT
CASSPGRITDTQYF
>.|TRBJ2-7|TRBV9|.
TGTGCCAGCAGCGTAGACCCTAAGGGGCCGCGGAAGCAGTACTTC
CASSVDPKGPRKQYF
>.|TRBJ2-1|TRBV5-1|.
TGCGCCAGCAGCTTAGACGGGCTTAACAATGAGCAGTTCTTC
CASSLDGLNNEQFF
>TRBD1|TRBJ1-4|TRBV27|once
TGTGCCAGCAGTAGAGGACAGGGTAGAGAAAAACTGTTTTTT
CASSRGQGREKLFF
>TRBD1|TRBJ2-2|TRBV9|few
TGTGCCAGCAGCGTACCCCTCGAGGGACAGTCGAACACCGGGGAGCTGTTTTTT
CASSVPLEGQSNTGELFF
>.|TRBJ1-5|TRBV18|.
TGTGCCAGCTCACCAGGCGTGGTCGGGGCTAAACAGCCCCAGCATTTT
CASSPGVVGAKQPQHF
>.|TRBJ1-1|TRBV12-5|few
TGTGCTAGTGGAACGGGTTGGGGCACTGAAGCTTTCTTT
CASGTGWGTEAFF
>.|TRBJ2-7|TRBV14|.
TGTGCCAGCAGCCCTCTCAGCAGGCTTGAGCAGTACTTC
CASSPLSRLEQYF
>TRBD2|TRBJ2-7|TRBV5-1|.
TGCGCCAGCAGCTTAGGACTAGCGTTAGACGAGCAGTACTTC
CASSLGLALDEQYF
>.|TRBJ1-5|TRBV7-2|few
TGTGCCAGCAGCTTAGTGGGCAATCAGCCCCAGCATTTT
CASSLVGNQPQHF
>.|TRBJ2-1|TRBV29-1|.
TGCAGCGTTGAACGACAGTACAATGAGCAGTTCTTC
CSVERQYNEQFF
>TRBD1|TRBJ1-4|TRBV28|.
TGTGCCAGCAGTTTAGACAGGGGAGAACTGTTTTTT
CASSLDRGELFF
>.|TRBJ1-2|TRBV2|few
TGTGCCAGCACTATGAGGGTTGATAGAAGGGGCTACACCTTC
CASTMRVDRRGYTF
>.|TRBJ2-3|TRBV6-6|few
TGTGCCAGCAGTTACAGCAGAGACCACACAGATACGCAGTATTTT
CASSYSRDHTDTQYF
>TRBD2|TRBJ2-1|TRBV4-1|few
TGCGCCAGCAGCCAAGATCCCAGCGGGGGGAGTTATGAGCAGTTCTTC
CASSQDPSGGSYEQFF
>TRBD1|TRBJ2-1|TRBV29-1|.
TGCAGCGTTTCGACAGGGGAGATACATGAGCAGTTCTTC
CSVSTGEIHEQFF
>.|TRBJ2-7|TRBV5-6|.
TGTGCCAGCAGCTTCCCCAGTTCCTACGAGCAGTACTTC
CASSFPSSYEQYF
>.|TRBJ2-1|TRBV7-9|.
TGTGCCAGCAGTCTGGGGGCTTACAATGAGCAGTTCTTC
CASSLGAYNEQFF
>TRBD2|TRBJ2-1|TRBV11-2|.
TGTGCCAGCAGCTTAGGGACTAGCGACTACAATGAGCAGTTCTTC
CASSLGTSDYNEQFF
>.|TRBJ2-3|TRBV27|.
TGTGCCAGCCATAGGAGTCCCTCGGCAGAGGGTATTAGGGCTAGACTACCACATACGCAGTATTTT
CASHRSPSAEGIRARLPHTQYF
>.|TRBJ2-5|TRBV25-1|few
TGTGCCAGCAGTGAAAGGGGCCTACAAGAGACCCAGTACTTC
CASSERGLQETQYF
>.|TRBJ1-2|TRBV6-5|few
TGTGCCAGCAGTTACTCGGGGAGGGGCGCTAACTATGGCTACACCTTC
CASSYSGRGANYGYTF
>.|TRBJ2-2|TRBV7-3|once
TGTGCCAGCACCCCGGCCAGGGGAGAGGGCGGGGAGCTGTTTTTT
CASTPARGEGGELFF
>.|TRBJ1-5|TRBV7-2|few
TGTGCCAGCAGCTTAGAAGCGGCGGAAAGTCAGCCCCAGCATTTT
CASSLEAAESQPQHF
>TRBD2|TRBJ2-1|TRBV6-1|.
TGTGCCTGCGGGAGCTCCTACAATGAGCAGTTCTTC
CACGSSYNEQFF
>TRBD2|TRBJ2-5|TRBV7-2|few
TGTGCCAGCAGCATACAAGCGGGAGAGGGAGAGACCCAGTACTTC
CASSIQAGEGETQYF
>.|TRBJ2-7|TRBV5-1|few
TGCGCCAGCAGAAAGGGGGGCGAGGTTCATCCTTACGAGCAGTACTTC
CASRKGGEVHPYEQYF
>.|TRBJ1-5|TRBV28|.
TGTGCCAGCAGTTTCTATGGGGCCAGGGCCATTAAGCCCCAGCATTTT
CASSFYGARAIKPQHF
>.|TRBJ2-3|TRBV19|few
TGTGCCAGTGGCGACACTTCGATCACAGATACGCAGTATTTT
CASGDTSITDTQYF